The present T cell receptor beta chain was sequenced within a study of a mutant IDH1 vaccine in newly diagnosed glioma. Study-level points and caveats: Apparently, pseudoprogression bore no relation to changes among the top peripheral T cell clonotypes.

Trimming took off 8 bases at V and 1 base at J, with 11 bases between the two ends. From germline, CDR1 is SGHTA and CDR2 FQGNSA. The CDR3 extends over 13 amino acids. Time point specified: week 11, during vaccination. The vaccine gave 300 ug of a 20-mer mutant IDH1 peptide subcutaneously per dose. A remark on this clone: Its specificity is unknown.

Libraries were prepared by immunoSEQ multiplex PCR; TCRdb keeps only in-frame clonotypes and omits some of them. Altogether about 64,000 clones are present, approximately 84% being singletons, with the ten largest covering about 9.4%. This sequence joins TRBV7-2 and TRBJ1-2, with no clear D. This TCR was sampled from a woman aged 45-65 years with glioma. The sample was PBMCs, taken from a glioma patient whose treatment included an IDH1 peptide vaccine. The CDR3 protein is CASSPDYNYGYTF. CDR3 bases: TGTGCCAGCTCTCCGGACTATAACTATGGCTACACCTTC.